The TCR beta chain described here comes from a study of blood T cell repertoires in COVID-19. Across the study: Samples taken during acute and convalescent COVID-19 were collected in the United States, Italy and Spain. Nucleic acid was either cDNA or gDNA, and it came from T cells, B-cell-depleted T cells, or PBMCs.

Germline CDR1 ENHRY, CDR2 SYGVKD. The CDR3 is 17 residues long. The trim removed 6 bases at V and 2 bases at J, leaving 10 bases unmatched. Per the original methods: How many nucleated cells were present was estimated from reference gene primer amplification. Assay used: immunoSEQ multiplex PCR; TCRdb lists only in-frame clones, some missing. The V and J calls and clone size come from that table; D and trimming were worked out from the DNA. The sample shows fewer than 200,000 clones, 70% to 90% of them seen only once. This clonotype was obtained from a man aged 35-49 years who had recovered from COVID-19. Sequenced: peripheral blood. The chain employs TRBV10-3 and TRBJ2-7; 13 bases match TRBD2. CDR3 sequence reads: CAISSGTSGTTPYEQYF. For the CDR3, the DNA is TGTGCCATCAGCTCCGGGACTAGCGGGACCACCCCCTACGAGCAGTACTTC.